This T cell receptor beta chain was recorded in a study of T-cell memory formation after mild COVID-19. TCRdb redid the calling of the 5' RACE reads with MiXCR, one entry per CDR3 protein. Of some 31,000 distinct CDR3 sequences detected, less than 15% appear once; the ten largest clones hold approximately 14%. This CDR3 comprises 15 residues. This clonotype was observed a few times. Sequencing was performed on PBMCs or a T cell subset sorted from them (not recorded which). This receptor was obtained from an adult woman who had mild COVID-19 (a few samples of this study predate the infection). Cell type and time point are not known. The genes are TRBV21-1 and TRBJ1-4; the D call in the table, TRBD1, was not verified against the DNA. TRBV21-1 is annotated as a pseudogene. CDR3 residues: CASSENRGIGEKLFF. Here the CDR3 DNA reads TGTGCCAGCAGCGAAAACAGGGGGATTGGTGAAAAACTGTTTTTT.